This entry lists 2 T cell receptor beta chains sequenced from one sample in a study of cytomegalovirus exposure and HLA in healthy donors. Primers: 60 Vbeta forward and 13 Jbeta reverse. TCRdb keeps only in-frame clones here, not all; method: immunoSEQ multiplex PCR. The sample yields 75,000 to 90,000 clones, around a tenth seen once. Material for sequencing was PBMCs. The receptors were sampled from a man in his sixties in good health and CMV-seropositive.

The J gene is TRBJ2-3, the V gene TRBV29-1; 11 positions match TRBD2. The CDR3 has 15 amino acids. The V gene end was trimmed by 1 base and the J gene end by 8 bases; junction bases not matched to a gene: 8. CDR1 SQVTM and CDR2 ANQGSEA come from the germline V gene. As DNA, the CDR3 is TGCAGCGTTGAAGTAGCGGGAGGGCCGGGGAGTACGCAGTATTTT. Amino acid sequence: CSVEVAGGPGSTQYF.

This clone was observed a few times. This rearrangement joins TRBV6-1 to TRBJ1-5; D gene uncertain. CDR3 length: 16 residues. V was trimmed by 2 bases and J by 0 bases, leaving 11 bases between them. CDR1 and CDR2 from the germline V gene are MNHNS and SASEGT. CDR3: CASSESGQNSNQPQHF. The CDR3 nucleotides read TGTGCCAGCAGTGAAAGCGGTCAGAATAGCAATCAGCCCCAGCATTTT.